The clone carrying this TCR beta chain has just a few counts. This CDR3 spans 13 amino acids. The germline gives CDR1 LNHDA, CDR2 SQIVND (reference sequence). Trimming at V came to 6 bases and at J to 5 bases, leaving 2 bases not matched to a gene. Per the study methods: Nucleated cell number was recorded as an estimate derived from reference gene primer amplification. Generated by immunoSEQ multiplex PCR, the TCRdb table keeps only in-frame clones and is missing some. V and J calls and clone size are given by that table; D and trimming were obtained from the DNA. Of about 130,000 clones in the sample, about 82% were seen once. This specimen comes from a study of blood T cell repertoires in COVID-19. Study-wide background: Whether acute or convalescent, the COVID-19 samples came from the United States, Italy and Spain.

This clonotype originated in a human donor in a cohort sampled during active COVID-19. The sequencing sample was made of peripheral blood. The chain links TRBV19 to TRBJ1-5; TRBD1 matches 9 bases. The CDR3: CASSWTGDQPQHF. In nucleotides, the CDR3 is TGTGCCAGTAGCTGGACAGGGGATCAGCCCCAGCATTTT.